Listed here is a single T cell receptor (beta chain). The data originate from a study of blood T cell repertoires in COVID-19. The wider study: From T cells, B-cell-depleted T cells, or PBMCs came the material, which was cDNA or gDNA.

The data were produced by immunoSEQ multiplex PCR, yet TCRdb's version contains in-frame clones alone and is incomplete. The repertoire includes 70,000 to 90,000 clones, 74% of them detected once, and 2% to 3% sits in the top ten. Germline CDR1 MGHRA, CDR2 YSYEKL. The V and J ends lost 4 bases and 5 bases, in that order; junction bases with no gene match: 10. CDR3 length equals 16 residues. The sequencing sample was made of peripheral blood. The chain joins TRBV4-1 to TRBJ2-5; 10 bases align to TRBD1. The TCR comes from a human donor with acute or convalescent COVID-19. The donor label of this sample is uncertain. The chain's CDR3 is CASSLWDRGEQETQYF. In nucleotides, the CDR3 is TGCGCCAGCAGCCTTTGGGACAGGGGAGAACAGGAGACCCAGTACTTC.